One sample yielded the 24 T cell receptor beta chains listed below, sequenced in a study of blood T cell repertoires in COVID-19. TCRdb's table, derived via immunoSEQ multiplex PCR, lists solely in-frame clones and lacks some. The sample contains 150,000 or so clones, 82% of which appear only once. The sequencing sample was made of peripheral blood. The source is a woman aged 70-85 years with acute or convalescent COVID-19.

This clone has just one count. The rearrangement joins TRBV29-1 to TRBJ2-5; 9 nucleotides align to TRBD1. The CDR3 covers 12 residues. V lost 4 bases and J lost 3; bases outside the gene matches: 0. Germline V gene data show CDR1 as SQVTM and CDR2 as ANQGSEA. CDR3 DNA sequence: TGCAGCGTTGGGGACAGGGAAGAGACCCAGTACTTC. This translates into CSVGDREETQYF.

The V and J genes are TRBV28 and TRBJ2-3; 7 nucleotides agree with TRBD1. From germline, CDR1 is MDHEN and CDR2 SYDVKM. The CDR3 length is 17 residues. Germline trimming cut 4 bases from V and 6 bases from J; bases unmatched to any gene: 16. The CDR3 DNA is TGTGCCAGCAGTTCCCGCAGCGACAGGGCTAATTGGGATACGCAGTATTTT. Translated, it gives CASSSRSDRANWDTQYF.

A few counts support this clone. The V call is TRBV5-1, the J call TRBJ1-3, with D unclear. CDR1 is SGHRS, CDR2 YFSETQ, per germline. V was shortened by 0 bases and J by 0 bases, with 7 bases between the two germline ends. The CDR3 sequence is 15 residues long. The CDR3 region is CASSLERFSGNTIYF. The CDR3, as DNA: TGCGCCAGCAGCTTGGAGAGGTTCTCTGGAAACACCATATATTTT.

The V and J genes are TRBV28 and TRBJ2-2; 8 positions agree with TRBD1. From germline, CDR1 is MDHEN and CDR2 SYDVKM. J was trimmed by 8 bases and V by 2 bases; bases with no gene match: 7. The CDR3 extends over 15 amino acids. CDR3 DNA sequence: TGTGCCAGCAGTTTAAGGACAGGGATTAGGGGGGAGCTGTTTTTT. Translated, it gives CASSLRTGIRGELFF.

This chain links TRBV11-2 with TRBJ2-7; D gene uncertain. Trimming stripped 5 bases from V and 0 bases from J, with 11 bases between. This CDR3 has 14 amino acids. The germline V gene has CDR1 SGHAT and CDR2 FQNNGV. CDR3 protein: CASSPRGFSYEQYF. CDR3 coding DNA: TGTGCCAGCAGCCCTCGAGGCTTCTCCTACGAGCAGTACTTC.

The J gene is TRBJ1-2, the V gene TRBV3-1 (or the pseudogene TRBV3-2); D is unresolved. Trimming took off 5 bases at V and 4 bases at J, with 14 bases between the two ends. CDR1 LGHDT and CDR2 YNNKEL come from the germline V gene (reference sequence). The CDR3 is 14 residues long. CDR3 sequence reads: CASSKRRGSYGYTF. CDR3 nucleotides: TGTGCCAGCAGCAAAAGGCGGGGTAGCTATGGCTACACCTTC.

CDR3 DNA: TGTGCCAGCAGCCGGGAGCGCGACACTGAAGCTTTCTTT. Amino acids: CASSRERDTEAFF. The chain has TRBV7-3 and TRBJ1-1, with D hard to call. CDR3 length: 13 amino acids. Germline loops: CDR1 SGHTA, CDR2 FQGTGA. V was pared by 5 bases and J by 3 bases, with 10 bases between.

CDR3 amino acids: CASSAVSGGTYSYEQYF. CDR3 sequence (DNA): TGCGCCAGCAGTGCGGTTAGCGGGGGGACTTACTCCTACGAGCAGTACTTC. The chain uses TRBV10-2 and TRBJ2-7; 10 nucleotides line up with TRBD2. The CDR3 runs to 17 residues. Germline V gives CDR1 WSHSY, CDR2 SAAADI. Trimming took 4 bases from V and 0 from J; bases not matched to a gene: 9.

The rearrangement links TRBV18 to TRBJ2-2; D unclear. The CDR3 runs to 16 residues. The V gene lost 2 bases and the J gene lost 0 bases, with 10 bases spanning the gap. Germline CDR1 KGHSH, CDR2 LQKENI. CDR3 bases: TGTGCCAGCTCACCAGGGCTTCTCGCGAACACCGGGGAGCTGTTTTTT. This encodes CASSPGLLANTGELFF.

The chain recombines TRBV5-1 with TRBJ2-7, with 10 bases aligning to TRBD2. The V gene's germline CDR1 is SGHRS and CDR2 YFSETQ. CDR3 length equals 16 residues. With V trimmed by 0 bases and J by 2 bases, 5 bases remained unmatched. The CDR3 coding sequence is TGCGCCAGCAGCTTGGCTAGCGGGAGTCTGGCCTACGAGCAGTACTTC. Residues: CASSLASGSLAYEQYF.

The chain employs TRBV19 and TRBJ1-5, with TRBD1 as a possible D gene (5 bases). This CDR3 is built from 13 residues. V shed 7 bases and J shed 4 bases, with 11 bases lying between them. The germline CDR1 and CDR2 sequences are LNHDA and SQIVND (reference sequence). DNA of the CDR3: TGTGCCAGTACGGGGAGGGGAAATCAGCCCCAGCATTTT. Encoded protein: CASTGRGNQPQHF.

This clone was seen once. The rearrangement links TRBV5-4 to TRBJ1-1, with D perhaps matching TRBD1 (5 bases). Trimming cost V 4 bases and J 0 bases, with 19 bases left between them. The CDR3 has 17 amino acids. Per germline, CDR1 SGHNT and CDR2 YYREEE (reference sequence). The CDR3 sequence: CASSPGGGAGMNTEAFF. The CDR3 DNA reads as TGTGCCAGCAGCCCAGGTGGTGGTGCAGGGATGAACACTGAAGCTTTCTTT.

This clone was counted between two and nine times. The chain combines TRBV19 with TRBJ2-7, with 7 bases identical to TRBD1. The V and J ends lost 5 bases and 3 bases, in that order; junction bases with no gene match: 10. From germline, CDR1 is LNHDA and CDR2 SQIVND (reference sequence). This CDR3 has 15 residues. CDR3 DNA: TGTGCCAGTAGTCCTAGGGACAGCACAATCTACGAGCAGTACTTC. This codes for CASSPRDSTIYEQYF. The whole variable domain, filled in from reference TRBV19 and TRBJ2-7, reads DGGITQSPKYLFRKEGQNVTLSCEQNLNHDAMYWYRQDPGQGLRLIYYSQIVNDFQKGDIAEGYSVSREKKESFPLTVTSAQKNPTAFYLCASSPRDSTIYEQYFGPGTRLTVT.

V and J are TRBV14 and TRBJ1-1; D remains ambiguous. V shed 1 base and J shed 8 bases, with 14 bases lying between them. CDR3 size: 14 residues. Germline V gene lookup returns CDR1 SGHDN and CDR2 FVKESK. For the CDR3, the DNA is TGTGCCAGCAGCCAAGCCAGACTGACGGCGGAAGCTTTCTTT. As protein: CASSQARLTAEAFF.

The chain employs TRBV28 and TRBJ1-2; 9 nucleotides agree with TRBD1. V lost 7 bases to trimming and J lost 6 bases; unmatched junction nucleotides: 15. The length of the CDR3 is 16 residues. Germline assignment: CDR1 MDHEN and CDR2 SYDVKM. Written as DNA, the CDR3 is TGTGCCAGCACCGAATGGGACAGGGCTGGTGGAAATGGCTACACCTTC. Translation: CASTEWDRAGGNGYTF.

The chain has TRBV2 and TRBJ2-2, with D maybe TRBD2 (6 bases). CDR3 length equals 15 residues. Between the trimmed V and J ends, which lost 2 bases and 0 bases, there was a span of 7 bases. Per germline, CDR1 SNHLY and CDR2 FYNNEI. CDR3 nucleotides: TGTGCCAGCAGTGAATGGGACTCGAACACCGGGGAGCTGTTTTTT. It specifies CASSEWDSNTGELFF.

The rearrangement links TRBV24-1 to TRBJ2-1; 8 positions match TRBD2. V gave up 4 bases and J gave up 0 bases; unmatched junction bases: 4. The CDR3 has 16 residues. CDR1 is KGHDR and CDR2 is SFDVKD in the germline V gene. The DNA for the CDR3 is TGTGCCACCAGTGACATTAGCGGGGCCTCCTACAATGAGCAGTTCTTC. It yields the protein CATSDISGASYNEQFF.

The chain uses TRBV7-8 and TRBJ1-5, with D possibly matching TRBD1 (5 bases). Germline loops: CDR1 SGHVS, CDR2 FQNEAQ. The V gene lost 3 bases and the J gene lost 5 bases, with 14 bases spanning the gap. The CDR3 is 15 residues long. The CDR3, as DNA: TGTGCCAGCAGCTTGGGGAGGGGAGGGGATCAGCCCCAGCATTTT. This codes for CASSLGRGGDQPQHF. Full variable domain (outside the CDR3, taken from reference TRBV7-8 and TRBJ1-5): GAGVSQSPRYKVAKRGQDVALRCDPISGHVSLFWYQQALGQGPEFLTYFQNEAQLDKSGLPSDRFFAERPEGSVSTLKIQRTQQEDSAVYLCASSLGRGGDQPQHFGDGTRLSIL.

The V gene is TRBV4-2, the J gene TRBJ2-5; tentatively, D is TRBD1 (6 bases). The CDR3 spans 15 residues. Germline assignment: CDR1 LGHNA and CDR2 YNFKEQ. Trimming took 2 bases from V and 5 from J, leaving 15 bases between them. The CDR3 coding sequence is TGTGCCAGCAGCCAACTCTCAGGGGATTCGGAGACCCAGTACTTC. Protein product: CASSQLSGDSETQYF.

The CDR3 region is CASSYPRGAEYGYTF. The CDR3 DNA sequence: TGTGCCAGCAGTTACCCCAGGGGCGCAGAATATGGCTACACCTTC. J is TRBJ1-2 and V is TRBV28; D perhaps matches TRBD1 (6 bases). Per the germline V gene, CDR1 is MDHEN and CDR2 is SYDVKM. The CDR3 consists of 15 residues. Between the trimmed V and J ends, which lost 4 bases and 5 bases, there was a span of 17 bases.

The V gene is TRBV2, the J gene TRBJ2-5; 13 positions agree with TRBD2. With 7 bases clipped from V and 4 bases from J, the junction kept 15 bases outside the gene matches. Germline CDR1 is SNHLY and CDR2 is FYNNEI. The CDR3 totals 18 residues. Written as DNA, the CDR3 is TGTGCCAGCAACCGTGGTGTCGGACTAGCGGGAGTTGGAGAGACCCAGTACTTC. This translates into CASNRGVGLAGVGETQYF. The whole variable domain, remainder taken from reference TRBV2 and TRBJ2-5, is EPEVTQTPSHQVTQMGQEVILRCVPISNHLYFYWYRQILGQKVEFLVSFYNNEISEKSEIFDDQFSVERPDGSNFTLKIRSTKLEDSAMYFCASNRGVGLAGVGETQYFGPGTRLLVL.

V usage is TRBV30 and J usage is TRBJ2-1; TRBD2 aligns across 8 bases. V gave up 0 bases and J gave up 7 bases; unmatched junction bases: 5. The CDR3 runs 14 residues. Germline V CDR1 and CDR2: GTSNPN, SVGIG (reference sequence). This CDR3 reads CAWSVAGRGNEQFF. CDR3 DNA: TGTGCCTGGAGTGTTGCCGGGAGGGGAAATGAGCAGTTCTTC. The full variable domain, its missing parts supplied by reference TRBV30 and TRBJ2-1, is SQTIHQWPATLVQPVGSPLSLECTVEGTSNPNLYWYRQAAGRGLQLLFYSVGIGQISSEVPQNLSASRPQDRQFILSSKKLLLSDSGFYLCAWSVAGRGNEQFFGPGTRLTVL.

V gene TRBV2 combines with J gene TRBJ1-1, with a weak D call TRBD1 (6 bases). The germline V and J ends were trimmed by 7 bases and 4 bases, with 19 bases remaining between them. This CDR3 has 15 amino acids. In germline, CDR1 is SNHLY, CDR2 FYNNEI. For the CDR3, the DNA is TGTGCCAGCACCCGGGGGCCGGGGGGGGGCACTGAAGCTTTCTTT. Translating gives CASTRGPGGGTEAFF.

The V and J genes are TRBV4-1 and TRBJ2-5; 9 bases are shared with TRBD2. With 0 bases clipped from V and 3 bases from J, the junction kept 14 bases outside the gene matches. The CDR3 contains 19 residues. CDR1 MGHRA and CDR2 YSYEKL come from the germline V gene. CDR3 in amino acids: CASSQDGERLAAHKETQYF. Here the CDR3 DNA reads TGCGCCAGCAGCCAAGACGGTGAGCGACTAGCGGCCCATAAAGAGACCCAGTACTTC.